The TCR beta chain under discussion was sequenced for a study of shared clonotypes between healthy human individuals. Whole-study findings and limits: The generation probabilities recorded for non-shared clonotypes fell below those of clonotypes shared by all four donors.

Some 28,000 T cell genomes (approximately 0.2 ug DNA) went into each sorted-subset replicate. Profiling relied on immunoSEQ multiplex PCR, and the TCRdb table lists in-frame clones only, not all of them. The data contain 850,000 to 1,100,000 clones, around three quarters of them singletons. J gave up 6 bases and V 1 base, and 3 bases lay outside the gene matches. Germline-derived CDR1 and CDR2 are LGHNT and FRNRAP. This CDR3 has 13 residues. Concerning this clone itself: Its specificity is not known.

Material: memory CD4+ T cells from PBMCs. Regarding subset: CD45RA-negative fraction. The sequence came from a man aged 18-30 years in good health. Some clones in this sample may be carry-over from other donors' samples. The chain joins TRBV12-5 to TRBJ2-7; 7 nucleotides line up with TRBD1. The CDR3 sequence is CASGLAGTAEQYF. The CDR3 nucleotides are TGTGCTAGTGGTTTGGCGGGGACAGCCGAGCAGTACTTC.